This T cell receptor (beta chain) was obtained from a study of blood T cell repertoires in COVID-19. For the study at large: Acute and convalescent COVID-19 samples came from the United States, Italy and Spain. PBMCs, B-cell-depleted T cells, or T cells were the source of the cDNA or gDNA that made up the material.

V was pared by 0 bases and J by 5 bases, with 3 bases of the junction left unmatched. Germline assignment: CDR1 MNHEY and CDR2 SMNVEV (reference sequence). The CDR3 contains 15 residues. Assay: immunoSEQ multiplex PCR; the TCRdb copy retains only in-frame clones and omits some. This sample carries 230,000 or so clones, roughly 87% of them seen once, and the ten largest clones take 1.5% to 2%. Sequencing used peripheral blood. The genes are TRBV27 and TRBJ2-4; the match to TRBD1 covers 8 bases. The receptor was derived from a man aged 40-49 years with active or convalescent COVID-19. The CDR3 loop is CASSLSPTGENIQYF. DNA of the CDR3: TGTGCCAGCAGTTTATCGCCGACAGGGGAAAACATTCAGTACTTC.